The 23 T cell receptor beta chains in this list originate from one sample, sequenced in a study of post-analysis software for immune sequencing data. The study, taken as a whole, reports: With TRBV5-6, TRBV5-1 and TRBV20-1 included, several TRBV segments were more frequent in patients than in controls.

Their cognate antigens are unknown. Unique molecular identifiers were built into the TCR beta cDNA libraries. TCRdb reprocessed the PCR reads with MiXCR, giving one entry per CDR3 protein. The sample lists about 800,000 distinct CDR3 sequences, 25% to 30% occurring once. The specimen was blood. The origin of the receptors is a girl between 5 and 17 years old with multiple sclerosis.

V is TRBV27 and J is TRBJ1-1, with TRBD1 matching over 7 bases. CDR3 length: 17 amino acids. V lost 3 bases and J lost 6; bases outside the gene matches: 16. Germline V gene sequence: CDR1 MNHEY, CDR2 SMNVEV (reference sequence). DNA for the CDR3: TGTGCCAGCAGTTTTTATGGGAGGAGGGGGCGCGGCGCTGAAGCTTTCTTT. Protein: CASSFYGRRGRGAEAFF.

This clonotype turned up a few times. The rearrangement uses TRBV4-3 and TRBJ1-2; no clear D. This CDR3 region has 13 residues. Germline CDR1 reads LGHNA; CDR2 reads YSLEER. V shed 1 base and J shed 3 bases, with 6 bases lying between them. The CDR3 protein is CASSQVPYYGYTF. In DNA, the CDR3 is TGCGCCAGCAGCCAAGTCCCCTACTATGGCTACACCTTC.

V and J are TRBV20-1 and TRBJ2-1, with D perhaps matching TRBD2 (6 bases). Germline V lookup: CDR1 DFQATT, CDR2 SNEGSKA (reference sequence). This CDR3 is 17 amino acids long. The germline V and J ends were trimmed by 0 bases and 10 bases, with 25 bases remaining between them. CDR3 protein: CSAREIRRDFQLGEQFF. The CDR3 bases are TGCAGTGCTAGAGAAATTAGAAGGGACTTCCAATTGGGGGAGCAGTTCTTC.

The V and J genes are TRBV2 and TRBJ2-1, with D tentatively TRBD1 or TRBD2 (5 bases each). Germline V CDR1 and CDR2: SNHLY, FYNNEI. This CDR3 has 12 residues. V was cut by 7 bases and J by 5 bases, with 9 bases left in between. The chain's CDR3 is CASKGRHNEQFF. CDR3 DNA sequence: TGTGCCAGCAAGGGACGCCACAATGAGCAGTTCTTC.

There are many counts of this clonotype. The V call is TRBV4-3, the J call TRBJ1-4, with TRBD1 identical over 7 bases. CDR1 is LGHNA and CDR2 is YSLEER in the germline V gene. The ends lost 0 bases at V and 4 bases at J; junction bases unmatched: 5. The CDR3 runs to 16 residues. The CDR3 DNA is TGCGCCAGCAGCCAAGATATGGGACAGCGTAATGAAAAACTGTTTTTT. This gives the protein CASSQDMGQRNEKLFF.

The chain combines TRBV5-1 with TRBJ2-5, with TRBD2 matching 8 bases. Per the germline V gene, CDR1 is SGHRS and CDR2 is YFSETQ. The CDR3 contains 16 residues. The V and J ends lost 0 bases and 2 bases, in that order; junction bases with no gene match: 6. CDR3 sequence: CASSLAATSAQETQYF. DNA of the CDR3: TGCGCCAGCAGCTTGGCAGCGACTAGCGCACAAGAGACCCAGTACTTC.

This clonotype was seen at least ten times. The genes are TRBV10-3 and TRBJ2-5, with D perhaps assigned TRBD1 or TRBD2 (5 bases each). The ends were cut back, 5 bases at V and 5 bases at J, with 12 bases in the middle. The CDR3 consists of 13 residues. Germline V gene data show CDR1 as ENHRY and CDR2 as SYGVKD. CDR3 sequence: CAISTGPGETQYF. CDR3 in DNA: TGTGCCATCAGTACGGGACCGGGGGAGACCCAGTACTTC.

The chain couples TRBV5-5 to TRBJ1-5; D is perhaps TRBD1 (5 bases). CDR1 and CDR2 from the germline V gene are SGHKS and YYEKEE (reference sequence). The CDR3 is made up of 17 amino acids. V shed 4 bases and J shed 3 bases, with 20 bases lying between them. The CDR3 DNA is TGTGCCAGCAGCGCAGGCAAACCCCAGGGTTCCAATCAGCCCCAGCATTTT. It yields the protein CASSAGKPQGSNQPQHF.

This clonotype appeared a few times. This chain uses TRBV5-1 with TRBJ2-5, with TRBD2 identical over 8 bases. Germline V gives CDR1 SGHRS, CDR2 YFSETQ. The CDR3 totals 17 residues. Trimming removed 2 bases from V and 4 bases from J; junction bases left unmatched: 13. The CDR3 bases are TGCGCCAGCAGCTTAAGAGCGGGAGAGAGTCGTGGAGAGACCCAGTACTTC. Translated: CASSLRAGESRGETQYF.

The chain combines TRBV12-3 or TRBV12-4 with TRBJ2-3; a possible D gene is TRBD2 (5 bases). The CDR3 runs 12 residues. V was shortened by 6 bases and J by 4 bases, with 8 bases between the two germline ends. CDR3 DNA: TGTGCCAGCAGAGTGAGGGCAGATACGCAGTATTTT. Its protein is CASRVRADTQYF.

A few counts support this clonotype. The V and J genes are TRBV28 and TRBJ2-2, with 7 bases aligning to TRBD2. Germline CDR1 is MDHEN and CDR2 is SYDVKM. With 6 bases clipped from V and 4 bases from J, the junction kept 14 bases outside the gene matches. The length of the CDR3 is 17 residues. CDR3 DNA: TGTGCCAGCAGACTGGGAGGGCCCGAGGGTAGCACCGGGGAGCTGTTTTTT. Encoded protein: CASRLGGPEGSTGELFF.

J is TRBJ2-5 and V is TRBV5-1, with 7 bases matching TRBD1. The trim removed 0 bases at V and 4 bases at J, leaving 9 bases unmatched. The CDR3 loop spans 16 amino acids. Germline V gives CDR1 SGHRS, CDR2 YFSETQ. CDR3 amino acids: CASSLATRGRRETQYF. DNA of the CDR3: TGCGCCAGCAGCTTGGCTACGAGGGGGCGGAGAGAGACCCAGTACTTC.

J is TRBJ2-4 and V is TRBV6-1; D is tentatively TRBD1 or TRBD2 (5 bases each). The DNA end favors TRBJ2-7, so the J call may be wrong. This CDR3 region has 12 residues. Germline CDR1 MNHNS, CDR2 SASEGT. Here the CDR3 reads CASSEGGAEQYF. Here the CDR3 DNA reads TGTGCCAGCAGTGAAGGAGGGGCCGAGCAGTACTTC.

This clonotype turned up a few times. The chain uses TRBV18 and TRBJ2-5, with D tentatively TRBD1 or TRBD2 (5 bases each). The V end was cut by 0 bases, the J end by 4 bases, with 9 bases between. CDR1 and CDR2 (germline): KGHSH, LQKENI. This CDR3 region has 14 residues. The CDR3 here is CASSPPAGGETQYF. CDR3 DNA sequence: TGTGCCAGCTCACCACCGGCTGGGGGAGAGACCCAGTACTTC.

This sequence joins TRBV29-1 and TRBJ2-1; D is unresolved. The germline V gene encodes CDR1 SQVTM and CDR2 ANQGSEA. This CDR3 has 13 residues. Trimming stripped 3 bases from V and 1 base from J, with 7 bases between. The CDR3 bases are TGCAGCGTTGAGGGTTCTTCCTACAATGAGCAGTTCTTC. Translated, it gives CSVEGSSYNEQFF.

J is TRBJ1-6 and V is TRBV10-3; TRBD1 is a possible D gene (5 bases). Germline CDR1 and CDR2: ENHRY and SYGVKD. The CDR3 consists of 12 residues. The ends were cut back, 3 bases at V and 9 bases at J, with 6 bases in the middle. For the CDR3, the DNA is TGTGCCATCAGTGAAAGGGGTTCACCCCTCCACTTT. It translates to CAISERGSPLHF.

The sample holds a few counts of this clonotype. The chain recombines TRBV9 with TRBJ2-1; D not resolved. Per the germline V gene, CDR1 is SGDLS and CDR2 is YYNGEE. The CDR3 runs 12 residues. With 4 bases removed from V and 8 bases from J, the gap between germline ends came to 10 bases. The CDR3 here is CASSSRLDEQFF. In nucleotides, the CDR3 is TGTGCCAGCAGCTCCCGCCTTGATGAGCAGTTCTTC.

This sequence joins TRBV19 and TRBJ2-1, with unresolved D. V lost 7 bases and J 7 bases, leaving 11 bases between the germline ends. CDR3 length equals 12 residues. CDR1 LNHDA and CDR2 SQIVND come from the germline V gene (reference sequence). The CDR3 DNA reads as TGTGCCAGTAATTTCTTGGGAAATGAGCAGTTCTTC. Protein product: CASNFLGNEQFF.

CDR3 bases: TGTGCCAGCAGTTACGGTCGAGCCAAAAACATTCAGTACTTC. It yields the protein CASSYGRAKNIQYF. The V gene is TRBV6-5, the J gene TRBJ2-4; no clear D. The CDR3 sequence is 14 residues long. In germline, CDR1 is MNHEY, CDR2 SVGAGI. V gave up 2 bases and J gave up 0 bases, with 5 bases separating them.

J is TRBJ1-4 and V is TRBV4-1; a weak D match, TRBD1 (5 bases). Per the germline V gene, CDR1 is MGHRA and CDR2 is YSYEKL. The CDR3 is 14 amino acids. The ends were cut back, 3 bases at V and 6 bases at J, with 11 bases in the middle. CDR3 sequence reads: CASSQPGYYEKLFF. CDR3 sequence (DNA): TGCGCCAGCAGCCAGCCAGGGTATTATGAAAAACTGTTTTTT.

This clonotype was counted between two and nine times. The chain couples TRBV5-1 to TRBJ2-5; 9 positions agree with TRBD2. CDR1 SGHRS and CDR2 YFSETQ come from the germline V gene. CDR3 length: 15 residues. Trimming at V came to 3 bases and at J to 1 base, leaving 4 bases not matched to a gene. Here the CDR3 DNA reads TGCGCCAGCAGCTCCGCGGGGGGGCCCCAAGAGACCCAGTACTTC. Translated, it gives CASSSAGGPQETQYF.

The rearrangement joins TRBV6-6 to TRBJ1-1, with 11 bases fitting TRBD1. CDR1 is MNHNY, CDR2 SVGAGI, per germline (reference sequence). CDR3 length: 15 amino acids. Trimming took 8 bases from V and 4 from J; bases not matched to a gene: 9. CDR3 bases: TGTGCCAGCCCCCCCCCGGACAGGGGGCCCACTGAAGCTTTCTTT. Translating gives CASPPPDRGPTEAFF.

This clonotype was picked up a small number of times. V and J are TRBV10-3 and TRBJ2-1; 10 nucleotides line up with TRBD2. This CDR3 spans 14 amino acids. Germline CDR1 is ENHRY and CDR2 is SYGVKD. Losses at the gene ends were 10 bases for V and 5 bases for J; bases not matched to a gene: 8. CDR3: CATVSGRPDNEQFF. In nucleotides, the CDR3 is TGTGCCACCGTTAGCGGGAGGCCTGACAATGAGCAGTTCTTC.